This record looks at one TCR beta chain sequence and its context. Clones were sequenced by immunoSEQ multiplex PCR, and TCRdb holds only the in-frame ones, with some missing. The sample yields more than 90,000 clones, 90% to 96% seen once. The germline V gene encodes CDR1 GTSNPN and CDR2 SVGIG (reference sequence). The CDR3 totals 16 residues. The trim removed 0 bases at V and 7 bases at J, leaving 8 bases unmatched. This specimen comes from a study of technical replicates of blood from a few donors. The source of this sequence is a human donor in good health. Sequenced sample: T cells isolated from PBMCs. The chain couples TRBV30 to TRBJ2-1; the match to TRBD1 covers 11 bases. CDR3 DNA sequence: TGTGCCTGGAGTGTAGATCGAGGACAGGGGGCAAATGAGCAGTTCTTC. Translated: CAWSVDRGQGANEQFF. Supplemented by reference TRBV30 and TRBJ2-1, the full variable domain reads SQTIHQWPATLVQPVGSPLSLECTVEGTSNPNLYWYRQAAGRGLQLLFYSVGIGQISSEVPQNLSASRPQDRQFILSSKKLLLSDSGFYLCAWSVDRGQGANEQFFGPGTRLTVL.